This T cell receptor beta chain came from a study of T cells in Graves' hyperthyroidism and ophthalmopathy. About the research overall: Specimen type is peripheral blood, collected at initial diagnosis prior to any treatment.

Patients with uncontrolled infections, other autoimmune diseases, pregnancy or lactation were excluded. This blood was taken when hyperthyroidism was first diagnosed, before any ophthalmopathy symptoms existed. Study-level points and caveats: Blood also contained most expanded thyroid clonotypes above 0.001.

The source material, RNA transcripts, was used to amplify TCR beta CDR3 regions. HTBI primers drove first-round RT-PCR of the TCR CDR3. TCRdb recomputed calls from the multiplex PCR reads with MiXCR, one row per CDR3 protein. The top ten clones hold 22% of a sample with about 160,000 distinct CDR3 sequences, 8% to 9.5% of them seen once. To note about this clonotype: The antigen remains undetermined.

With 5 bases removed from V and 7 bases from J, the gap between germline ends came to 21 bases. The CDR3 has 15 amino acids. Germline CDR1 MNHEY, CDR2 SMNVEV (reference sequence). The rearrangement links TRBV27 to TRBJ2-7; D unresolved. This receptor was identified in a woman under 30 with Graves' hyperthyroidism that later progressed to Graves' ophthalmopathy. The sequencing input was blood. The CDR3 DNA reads TGTGCCAGCAGTCCGGCCGTTTCTAGGGCCGGGGAGCAGTACTTC. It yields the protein CASSPAVSRAGEQYF.